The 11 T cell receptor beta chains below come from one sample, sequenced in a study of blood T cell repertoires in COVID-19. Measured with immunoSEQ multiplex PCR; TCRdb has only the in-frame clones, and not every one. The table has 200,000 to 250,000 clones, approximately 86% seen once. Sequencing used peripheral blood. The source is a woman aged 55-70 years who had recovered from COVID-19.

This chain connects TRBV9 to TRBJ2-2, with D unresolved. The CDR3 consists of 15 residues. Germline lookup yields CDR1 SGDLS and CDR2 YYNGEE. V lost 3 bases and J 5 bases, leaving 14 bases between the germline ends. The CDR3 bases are TGTGCCAGCAGCGCCAGACAAGGTGCAACCGGGGAGCTGTTTTTT. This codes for CASSARQGATGELFF.

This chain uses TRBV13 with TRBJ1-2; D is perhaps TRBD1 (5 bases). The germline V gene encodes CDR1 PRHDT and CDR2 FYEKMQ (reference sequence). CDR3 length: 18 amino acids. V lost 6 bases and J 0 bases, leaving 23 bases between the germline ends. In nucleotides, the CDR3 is TGTGCCAGCAGTTCCCCCTGGGAGGTGGACACCGCTAACTATGGCTACACCTTC. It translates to CASSSPWEVDTANYGYTF.

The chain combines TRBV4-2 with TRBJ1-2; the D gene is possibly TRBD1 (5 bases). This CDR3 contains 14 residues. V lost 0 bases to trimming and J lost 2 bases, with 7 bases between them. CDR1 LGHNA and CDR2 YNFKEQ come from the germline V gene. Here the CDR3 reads CASSQDSGNYGYTF. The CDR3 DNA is TGTGCCAGCAGCCAAGATTCAGGGAACTATGGCTACACCTTC.

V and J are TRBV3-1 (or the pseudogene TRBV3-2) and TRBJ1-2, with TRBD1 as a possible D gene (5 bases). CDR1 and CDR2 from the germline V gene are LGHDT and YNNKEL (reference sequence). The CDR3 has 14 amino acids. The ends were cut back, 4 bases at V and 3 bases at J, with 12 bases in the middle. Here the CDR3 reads CASSPPGTHYGYTF. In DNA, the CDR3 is TGTGCCAGCAGCCCTCCGGGGACTCACTATGGCTACACCTTC.

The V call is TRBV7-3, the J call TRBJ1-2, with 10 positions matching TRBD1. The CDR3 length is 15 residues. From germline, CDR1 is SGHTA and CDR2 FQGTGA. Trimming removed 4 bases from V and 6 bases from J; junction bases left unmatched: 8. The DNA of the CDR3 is TGTGCCAGCAGCTACGACAGGGGGCACCGGGATGGCTACACCTTC. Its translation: CASSYDRGHRDGYTF.

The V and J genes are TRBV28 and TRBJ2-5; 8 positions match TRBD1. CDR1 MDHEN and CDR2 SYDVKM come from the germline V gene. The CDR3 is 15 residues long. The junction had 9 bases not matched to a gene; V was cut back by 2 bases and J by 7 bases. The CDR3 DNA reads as TGTGCCAGCAGTTTAAGACGACAGGGGCGAGGGACCCAGTACTTC. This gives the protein CASSLRRQGRGTQYF. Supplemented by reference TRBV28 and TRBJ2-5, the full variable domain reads DVKVTQSSRYLVKRTGEKVFLECVQDMDHENMFWYRQDPGLGLRLIYFSYDVKMKEKGDIPEGYSVSREKKERFSLILESASTNQTSMYLCASSLRRQGRGTQYFGPGTRLLVL.

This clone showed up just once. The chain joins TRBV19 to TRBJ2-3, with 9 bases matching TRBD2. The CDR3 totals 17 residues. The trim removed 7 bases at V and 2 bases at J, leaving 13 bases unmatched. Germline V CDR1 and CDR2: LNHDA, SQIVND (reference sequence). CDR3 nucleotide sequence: TGTGCCAGTAACCCTAGCGGGGCGCCCCCGTACACAGATACGCAGTATTTT. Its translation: CASNPSGAPPYTDTQYF.

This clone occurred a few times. CDR3 nucleotides: TGCGCCAGCAGCCGCCAAAGGGGCGTGAGCGAGCAGTACTTC. Translated, it gives CASSRQRGVSEQYF. V and J are TRBV4-3 and TRBJ2-7; maybe TRBD1 (5 bases). Per the germline V gene, CDR1 is LGHNA and CDR2 is YSLEER. Trimming stripped 4 bases from V and 6 bases from J, with 16 bases between. CDR3 size: 14 residues.

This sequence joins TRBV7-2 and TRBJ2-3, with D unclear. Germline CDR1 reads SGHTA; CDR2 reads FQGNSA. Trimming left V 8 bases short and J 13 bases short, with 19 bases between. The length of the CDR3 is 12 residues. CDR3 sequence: CASPLVRRFEYF. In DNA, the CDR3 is TGTGCCAGCCCGCTAGTCCGAAGGTTTGAGTATTTT.

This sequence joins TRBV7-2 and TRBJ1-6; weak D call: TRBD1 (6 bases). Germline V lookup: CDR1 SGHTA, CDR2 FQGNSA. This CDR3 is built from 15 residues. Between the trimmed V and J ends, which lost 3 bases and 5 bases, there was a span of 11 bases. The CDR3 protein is CASSFDRLNNSPLHF. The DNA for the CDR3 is TGTGCCAGCAGCTTCGACAGGTTGAATAATTCACCCCTCCACTTT.

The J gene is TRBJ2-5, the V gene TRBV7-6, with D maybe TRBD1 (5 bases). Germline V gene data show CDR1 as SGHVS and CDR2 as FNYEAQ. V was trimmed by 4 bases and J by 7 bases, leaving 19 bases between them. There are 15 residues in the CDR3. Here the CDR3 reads CASSSSATVYGTQYF. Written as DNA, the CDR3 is TGTGCCAGCAGCTCTAGTGCGACAGTGTATGGGACCCAGTACTTC.